The 9 T cell receptor beta chains given below trace back to one sample, sequenced in a study of T-cell memory formation after mild COVID-19. TCRdb re-called the 5' RACE reads with MiXCR, one entry per CDR3 protein. Here the sample spans approximately 210,000 distinct CDR3 sequences, 10% being singletons. The source material was PBMCs or a T cell subset sorted from them (not recorded which). The source of these receptors is a young man who had mild COVID-19 (a few samples of this study predate the infection). Cell type and time point are not known.

The chain combines TRBV6-2 or TRBV6-3 with TRBJ2-2; TRBD2 is a possible D gene (5 bases). Trimming removed 0 bases from V and 1 base from J, with 6 bases in between. This CDR3 contains 15 residues. Germline CDR1 MNHEY, CDR2 SVGEGT. The CDR3 DNA reads as TGTGCCAGCAGTTACTCCGGGGTGAACACCGGGGAGCTGTTTTTT. Translated: CASSYSGVNTGELFF.

This clonotype was picked up many times. The rearrangement links TRBV6-5 to TRBJ2-2; the D gene is possibly TRBD1 (6 bases). CDR1 and CDR2 from the germline V gene are MNHEY and SVGAGI. V shed 4 bases and J shed 6 bases, with 9 bases lying between them. This CDR3 region has 13 residues. The CDR3 sequence: CASSSQGSGELFF. The CDR3 DNA sequence: TGTGCCAGCAGTTCTCAGGGGTCCGGGGAGCTGTTTTTT.

The gene calls are TRBV5-1 and TRBJ1-2, with D uncertain. V lost 4 bases, J lost 6 bases, and 10 bases lay in between. Germline V gives CDR1 SGHRS, CDR2 YFSETQ. The CDR3 runs to 12 residues. The CDR3 coding sequence is TGCGCCAGCAGCCGAGGTGAGGATGGCTACACCTTC. This codes for CASSRGEDGYTF.

This clonotype showed up many times. The chain joins TRBV2 to TRBJ2-7; 10 nucleotides match TRBD1. The CDR3 is 17 residues long. With V trimmed by 5 bases and J by 0 bases, 10 bases remained unmatched. CDR1 SNHLY and CDR2 FYNNEI come from the germline V gene. As DNA, the CDR3 is TGTGCCAGCAGTCCCAAAACCGGGACAGGGGCCTCCTACGAGCAGTACTTC. Protein: CASSPKTGTGASYEQYF. Full variable domain (remainder filled in from reference TRBV2 and TRBJ2-7): EPEVTQTPSHQVTQMGQEVILRCVPISNHLYFYWYRQILGQKVEFLVSFYNNEISEKSEIFDDQFSVERPDGSNFTLKIRSTKLEDSAMYFCASSPKTGTGASYEQYFGPGTRLTVT.

This clonotype was observed many times. The chain couples TRBV7-6 to TRBJ2-3; 7 bases map to TRBD1. The CDR3 is 12 amino acids. V shed 7 bases, J shed 4 bases, and the junction held 2 bases outside the gene matches. CDR1 and CDR2 from the germline V gene are SGHVS and FNYEAQ. The CDR3: CASMTGPDTQYF. As DNA, the CDR3 is TGTGCCAGCATGACAGGGCCAGATACGCAGTATTTT.

This clonotype has at least ten counts. The chain joins TRBV3-1 to TRBJ2-1; TRBD2 aligns across 12 bases. The CDR3 consists of 19 residues. Trimming cost V 2 bases and J 9 bases; bases outside gene matches: 17. The V gene's germline CDR1 is LGHDT and CDR2 YNNKEL (reference sequence). This CDR3 is CASSQRSVGSGLAGFEQFF. The CDR3 DNA reads as TGTGCCAGCAGCCAACGAAGCGTCGGGAGCGGACTAGCGGGGTTTGAGCAGTTCTTC.

The gene calls are TRBV28 and TRBJ2-5, with D hard to call. The length of the CDR3 is 14 residues. The germline CDR1 and CDR2 sequences are MDHEN and SYDVKM. V lost 2 bases to trimming and J lost 1 base, with 8 bases between them. CDR3 in amino acids: CASSLVHLQETQYF. CDR3 nucleotides: TGTGCCAGCAGTTTAGTGCACCTCCAAGAGACCCAGTACTTC.

This clonotype was observed many times. The chain recombines TRBV25-1 with TRBJ1-1; D is unclear. This CDR3 has 14 amino acids. Germline values: CDR1 MGHDK, CDR2 SYGVNS. Deletions cut 7 bases from V and 0 bases from J, with 12 bases between. CDR3 residues: CASIRSEVNTEAFF. The CDR3, as DNA: TGTGCCAGCATAAGGTCTGAGGTGAACACTGAAGCTTTCTTT.

The rearrangement joins TRBV5-1 to TRBJ2-5; unclear D gene. With 0 bases removed from V and 4 bases from J, the gap between germline ends came to 7 bases. The length of the CDR3 is 13 residues. CDR1 SGHRS and CDR2 YFSETQ come from the germline V gene. CDR3 residues: CASSLAVRETQYF. The DNA of the CDR3 is TGCGCCAGCAGCTTGGCCGTTAGAGAGACCCAGTACTTC.